This T cell receptor beta chain was recovered during a study of early T cells in non-severe SARS-CoV-2 infection. TCRdb called the 5' RACE reads again in MiXCR, with one record for every CDR3 protein. Of about 59,000 distinct CDR3 sequences in the sample, around 13% were seen once. This clonotype was detected only once. Relative to the germline gene, one junction end is altered; a read error may explain this. Germline V gene data show CDR1 as SGHVS and CDR2 as FNYEAQ. CDR3 length: 12 amino acids. Sequencing input: whole blood. This TCR came from an adult who was a healthcare worker with PCR-confirmed SARS-CoV-2 infection or an uninfected control (not recorded which). V is TRBV7-6 and J is TRBJ1-1, with D unclear. CDR3 sequence: CVSSPLSREAFF. The DNA for the CDR3 is TGTGTCAGCAGCCCACTCTCCCGGGAAGCTTTCTTT.